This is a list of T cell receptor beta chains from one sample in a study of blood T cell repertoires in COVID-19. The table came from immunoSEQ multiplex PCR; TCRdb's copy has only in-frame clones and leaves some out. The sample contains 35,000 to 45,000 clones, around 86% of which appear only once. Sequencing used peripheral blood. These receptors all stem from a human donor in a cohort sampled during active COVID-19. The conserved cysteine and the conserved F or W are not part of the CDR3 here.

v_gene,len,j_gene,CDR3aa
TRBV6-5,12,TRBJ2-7,ASSYDRGYHEQY
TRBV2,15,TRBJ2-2,ASSDRTSGANTGELF
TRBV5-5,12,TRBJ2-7,ASSFGTPAYEQY
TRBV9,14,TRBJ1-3,ASSVADSTSGNTIY
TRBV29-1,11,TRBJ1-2,SVVTGTDYGYT
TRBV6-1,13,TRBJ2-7,ASSDYSQPSYEQY
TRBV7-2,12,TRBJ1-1,ASRQISGDSEAF
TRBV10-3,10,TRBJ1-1,AIRQYNTEAF
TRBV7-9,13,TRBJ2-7,ASSLAEGLSYEQY
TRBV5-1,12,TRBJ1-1,ASSLGIMNTWAF
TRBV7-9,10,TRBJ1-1,AVKGENTEAF
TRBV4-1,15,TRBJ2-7,ASSLTSGGQSSYEQY
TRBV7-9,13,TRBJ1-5,ASSLGSGNNQPQH
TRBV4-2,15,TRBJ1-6,ASSQPGQDLYNSPLH
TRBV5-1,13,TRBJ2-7,ASSLEAGASYEQY
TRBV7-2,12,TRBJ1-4,ASSLQGWGEKLF
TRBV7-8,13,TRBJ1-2,ASSFLMGPGGGYT
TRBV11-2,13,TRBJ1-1,ASSLRGSGDTEAF
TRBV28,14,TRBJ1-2,ASSFDISPGAYGYT
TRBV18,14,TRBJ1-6,ASSPAGQANNSPLH
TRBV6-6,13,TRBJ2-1,ASRSSGGRDNEQF
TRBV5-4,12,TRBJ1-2,ASSVPGANYGYT
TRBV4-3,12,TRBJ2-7,ASSQSHGSYEQY
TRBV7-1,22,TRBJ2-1,ASSSQIQLAGGIKRSPGYNEQF
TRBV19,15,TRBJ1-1,ASSIDLFGTENTEAF
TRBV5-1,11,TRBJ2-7,ASSLSGAYEQY
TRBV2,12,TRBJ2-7,ASKSGTQTYEQY
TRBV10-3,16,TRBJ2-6,AISGGTGKVAGANVLT
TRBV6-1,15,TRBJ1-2,ASSAASGHLTMAGYT
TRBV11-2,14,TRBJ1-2,ASSLAGQGRVYGYT
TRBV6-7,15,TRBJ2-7,ASSKFWAGAKEDEQY
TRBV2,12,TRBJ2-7,ASSGLQRAYEQY
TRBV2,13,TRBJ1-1,ASSDSQGLGTEAF
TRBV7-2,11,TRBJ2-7,ASSPGQGGEQY
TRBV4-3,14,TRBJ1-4,ASSQDLSYQNEKLF
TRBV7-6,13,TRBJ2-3,ASSRDRGPTDTQY
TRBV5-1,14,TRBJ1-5,ASSLVPGYSNQPQH